This T cell receptor (beta chain) comes out of a study of post-analysis software for immune sequencing data. Study in general: The disease courses covered relapsing-remitting, secondary progressive and progressive-relapsing multiple sclerosis. Overall study findings and caveats: The study found significantly lower normalized Chao1 diversity in multiple sclerosis patients than in controls. F measure clustering grouped samples strongly by preparation batch. There were a few TRBV segments more frequent in patients than controls, and TRBV5-6, TRBV5-1 and TRBV20-1 were among them.

Prepared libraries of TCR beta cDNA carried unique molecular identifiers. Each batch of roughly 1 to 11 million T cells produced hundreds of thousands of cDNA molecules. TCRdb re-analysed the PCR reads in MiXCR, keeping a single row per CDR3 protein. The top ten clones hold approximately 4.5% of a sample with hundreds of thousands of distinct CDR3 sequences, 53% of them seen once. Notes on this clonotype: Its antigen is unknown.

The CDR3 runs to 15 residues. Losses at the gene ends were 3 bases for V and 0 bases for J; bases not matched to a gene: 5. Germline loops: CDR1 MNHEY, CDR2 SMNVEV (reference sequence). The rearrangement uses TRBV27 and TRBJ2-7, with 7 bases fitting TRBD1. The TCR originated in a girl aged 5 to 17 with multiple sclerosis. Material for sequencing was blood. This chain's CDR3 is CASSFSTGASYEQYF. CDR3 DNA sequence: TGTGCCAGCAGTTTCTCCACAGGGGCCTCCTACGAGCAGTACTTC.